The following is a T cell receptor (beta chain) sequence with its context. These data belong to a study of blood T cell repertoires in COVID-19. Study context: Sample material is recorded as cDNA or gDNA derived from T cells, B-cell-depleted T cells, or PBMCs.

The data were produced by immunoSEQ multiplex PCR, yet TCRdb's version contains in-frame clones alone and is incomplete. The data contain about 210,000 clones, 75% to 85% of them singletons. The sequence was obtained from a human donor in a cohort sampled during active COVID-19. The sample consisted of peripheral blood.

CDR3 residues: CASSYSGGATYEQYF. The CDR3 DNA reads TGTGCCAGCAGTTACTCCGGGGGGGCGACCTACGAGCAGTACTTC. The chain carries TRBV6-6 and TRBJ2-7, with 8 bases aligning to TRBD2. The CDR3 totals 15 residues. J lost 2 bases, V lost 0 bases, and 3 bases had no gene match. CDR1 and CDR2 from the germline V gene are MNHNY and SVGAGI (reference sequence).